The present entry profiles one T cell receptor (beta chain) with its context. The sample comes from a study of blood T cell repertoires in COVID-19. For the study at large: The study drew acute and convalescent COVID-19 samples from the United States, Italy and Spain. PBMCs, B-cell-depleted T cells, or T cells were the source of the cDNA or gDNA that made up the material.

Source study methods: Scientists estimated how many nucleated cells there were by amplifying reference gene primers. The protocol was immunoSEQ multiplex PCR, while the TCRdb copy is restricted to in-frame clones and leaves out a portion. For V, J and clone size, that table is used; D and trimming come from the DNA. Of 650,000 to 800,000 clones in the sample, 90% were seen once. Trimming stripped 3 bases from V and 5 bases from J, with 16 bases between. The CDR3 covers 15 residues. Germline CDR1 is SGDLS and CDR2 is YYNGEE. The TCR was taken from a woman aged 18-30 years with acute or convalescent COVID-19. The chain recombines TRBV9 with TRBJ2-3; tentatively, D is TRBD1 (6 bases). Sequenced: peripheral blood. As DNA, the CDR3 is TGTGCCAGCAGCGCTACAGGGAGCTATTTAGATACGCAGTATTTT. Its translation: CASSATGSYLDTQYF.